This entry lists 24 T cell receptor beta chains sequenced from one sample in a study of CD8 T cells in Susac syndrome. Random hexamers were used to reverse transcribe an amount of roughly 0.5 to 1 ug RNA. TCRdb ran MiXCR on the immunoSEQ multiplex PCR reads and lists one entry per CDR3 protein. Altogether some 130,000 distinct CDR3 sequences are present, around 93% being singletons, with the ten largest covering about 0.18%. Material: CD8+ T cells from PBMCs. These receptor sequences come from a human donor with Susac syndrome.

The J gene is TRBJ1-5, the V gene TRBV20-1; possible D gene TRBD1, 5 bases. Germline V gives CDR1 DFQATT, CDR2 SNEGSKA (reference sequence). The CDR3 is 12 amino acids. Trimming removed 0 bases from V and 6 bases from J, with 6 bases in between. CDR3 bases: TGCAGTGCTAGAGACGGGGGTCAGCCCCAGCATTTT. It encodes CSARDGGQPQHF.

The chain recombines TRBV11-2 with TRBJ2-5; 7 bases are a match to TRBD1. V gave up 6 bases and J gave up 2 bases; unmatched junction bases: 9. This CDR3 has 15 residues. Germline CDR1 is SGHAT and CDR2 is FQNNGV. In DNA, the CDR3 is TGTGCCAGCAGACCAGGACAGGTGTATCAAGAGACCCAGTACTTC. It yields the protein CASRPGQVYQETQYF.

CDR3 DNA sequence: TGTGCCAGCAGCTTGTGGGGGGCCAATGAGCAGTTCTTC. This gives the protein CASSLWGANEQFF. The chain combines TRBV5-4 with TRBJ2-1; D assignment may be TRBD1 or TRBD2 (6 bases each). CDR3 size: 13 residues. V was trimmed by 1 base and J by 6 bases, leaving 8 bases between them. CDR1 and CDR2 (germline): SGHNT, YYREEE (reference sequence). Based on the CDR3 plus reference TRBV5-4 and TRBJ2-1, the full variable domain is ETGVTQSPTHLIKTRGQQVTLRCSSQSGHNTVSWYQQALGQGPQFIFQYYREEENGRGNFPPRFSGLQFPNYSSELNVNALELDDSALYLCASSLWGANEQFFGPGTRLTVL.

The chain couples TRBV12-3 or TRBV12-4 to TRBJ1-4; D remains ambiguous. The CDR3 has 11 residues. The V end was cut by 11 bases, the J end by 7 bases, with 11 bases between. The CDR3 loop reads CALGTGEKLFF. The CDR3 nucleotides read TGTGCCCTGGGTACGGGTGAAAAACTGTTTTTT.

The chain is built from TRBV20-1 and TRBJ1-2, with D possibly TRBD1 on 5 matching bases. The CDR3 spans 14 residues. Germline V gene data show CDR1 as DFQATT and CDR2 as SNEGSKA (reference sequence). Trimming cost V 4 bases and J 8 bases, with 20 bases left between them. CDR3 DNA sequence: TGCAGTGCTAACCGGGACGGAGGATTCGACGGCTACACCTTC. It translates to CSANRDGGFDGYTF.

This clonotype showed up just a few times. This chain links TRBV27 with TRBJ1-4, with 8 bases identical to TRBD1. The ends lost 5 bases at V and 6 bases at J; junction bases unmatched: 8. The CDR3 is 15 residues long. CDR1 MNHEY and CDR2 SMNVEV come from the germline V gene (reference sequence). The CDR3 bases are TGTGCCAGCAGTCTAGGGACAGGTGGCGATGAAAAACTGTTTTTT. This gives the protein CASSLGTGGDEKLFF.

The chain links TRBV2 to TRBJ2-1; D not resolved. This CDR3 spans 14 amino acids. Trimming stripped 11 bases from V and 4 bases from J, with 18 bases between. CDR1 SNHLY and CDR2 FYNNEI come from the germline V gene. The CDR3 sequence is CAFQLADRYNEQFF. The CDR3 nucleotides read TGTGCCTTTCAACTGGCGGACCGTTACAATGAGCAGTTCTTC.

The chain uses TRBV9 and TRBJ2-1; D is possibly TRBD1 or TRBD2 (5 bases each). Deletions cut 4 bases from V and 0 bases from J, with 14 bases between. This CDR3 has 16 residues. CDR1 SGDLS and CDR2 YYNGEE come from the germline V gene. Written as DNA, the CDR3 is TGTGCCAGCAGCCCCGGGGCCGACCGCTCCTACAATGAGCAGTTCTTC. Its translation is CASSPGADRSYNEQFF.

CDR3 bases: TGTGCCAGCAAGGGGTCCGAGCGGGAGCAGTTCTTC. This sequence encodes CASKGSEREQFF. This rearrangement joins TRBV9 to TRBJ2-1; D may be TRBD1 or TRBD2 (5 bases each). The V gene lost 6 bases and the J gene lost 10 bases, with 14 bases spanning the gap. CDR3 length equals 12 residues. Germline V gene sequence: CDR1 SGDLS, CDR2 YYNGEE.

The genes are TRBV27 and TRBJ1-2; D gene unclear. The CDR3 loop spans 15 amino acids. Germline loops: CDR1 MNHEY, CDR2 SMNVEV (reference sequence). Between the trimmed V and J ends, which lost 4 bases and 3 bases, there was a span of 15 bases. The CDR3 loop reads CASSSIELSHYGYTF. The CDR3 DNA follows: TGTGCCAGCAGTTCCATCGAGTTATCCCACTATGGCTACACCTTC.

The rearrangement uses TRBV7-9 and TRBJ1-1, with 8 positions matching TRBD1. This CDR3 contains 15 residues. The junction had 9 bases not matched to a gene; V was cut back by 8 bases and J by 1 base. Germline CDR1 is SEHNR and CDR2 is FQNEAQ (reference sequence). The CDR3 region is CASQAAGGRNTEAFF. CDR3 nucleotide sequence: TGTGCCAGCCAAGCCGCAGGGGGCAGGAACACTGAAGCTTTCTTT.

The chain combines TRBV19 with TRBJ2-6, with D maybe TRBD2 (5 bases). The CDR3 covers 15 residues. CDR1 and CDR2 (germline): LNHDA, SQIVND (reference sequence). The germline V and J ends were trimmed by 11 bases and 0 bases, with 14 bases remaining between them. As DNA, the CDR3 is TGTGCCTCGCGAGAGGGCGGCTCTGGGGCCAACGTCCTGACTTTC. Residues: CASREGGSGANVLTF.

The chain combines TRBV7-3 with TRBJ2-1; 10 nucleotides match TRBD2. The V gene end was trimmed by 0 bases and the J gene end by 3 bases; junction bases not matched to a gene: 8. CDR3 length: 18 residues. Germline V gives CDR1 SGHTA, CDR2 FQGTGA. CDR3: CASSLTSGLAASYNEQFF. The CDR3 DNA reads as TGTGCCAGCAGCTTAACGTCCGGACTAGCGGCCAGCTACAATGAGCAGTTCTTC.

The DNA of the CDR3 is TGTGCCAGCAGCGTAGCCGAGCGGGGACTAGCGGGAATTGAGCAGTTCTTC. Translating gives CASSVAERGLAGIEQFF. The genes are TRBV9 and TRBJ2-1; 13 bases are shared with TRBD2. Per the germline V gene, CDR1 is SGDLS and CDR2 is YYNGEE. The CDR3 contains 17 residues. V was pared by 0 bases and J by 9 bases, with 9 bases of the junction left unmatched.

V gene TRBV9 combines with J gene TRBJ2-3; D gene ambiguous. CDR1 is SGDLS, CDR2 YYNGEE, per germline. The V gene lost 0 bases and the J gene lost 0 bases, with 11 bases spanning the gap. The CDR3 runs 16 residues. In DNA form, the CDR3 reads TGTGCCAGCAGCGTAGAGGGCGGCACTAGCACAGATACGCAGTATTTT. The encoded protein is CASSVEGGTSTDTQYF.

The sample holds one count of this clonotype. The chain is built from TRBV30 and TRBJ2-1; D gene unclear. Germline V gives CDR1 GTSNPN, CDR2 SVGIG (reference sequence). Trimming left V 1 base short and J 5 bases short, with 6 bases between. The CDR3 consists of 12 residues. The CDR3 here is CAWSGRDNEQFF. CDR3 nucleotide sequence: TGTGCCTGGAGTGGTAGAGACAATGAGCAGTTCTTC.

The chain employs TRBV5-1 and TRBJ2-1, with no clear D. The germline V and J ends were trimmed by 4 bases and 2 bases, with 10 bases remaining between them. There are 14 residues in the CDR3. CDR1 is SGHRS and CDR2 is YFSETQ in the germline V gene. The CDR3 DNA reads TGCGCCAGCAGCCCAATTAAGACCTACAATGAGCAGTTCTTC. Translating it yields CASSPIKTYNEQFF.

This chain uses TRBV11-2 with TRBJ2-1, with 9 bases that match TRBD2. Germline V gene lookup returns CDR1 SGHAT and CDR2 FQNNGV. Germline trimming cut 1 base from V and 10 bases from J; bases unmatched to any gene: 8. This CDR3 contains 15 residues. The CDR3 reads CASSLVSGRFSEQFF. Written as DNA, the CDR3 is TGTGCCAGCAGCTTAGTCAGCGGGAGGTTTTCGGAGCAGTTCTTC. The whole variable domain, remainder taken from reference TRBV11-2 and TRBJ2-1, is EAGVAQSPRYKIIEKRQSVAFWCNPISGHATLYWYQQILGQGPKLLIQFQNNGVVDDSQLPKDRFSAERLKGVDSTLKIQPAKLEDSAVYLCASSLVSGRFSEQFFGPGTRLTVL.

The chain recombines TRBV9 with TRBJ2-2; no definite D call. The CDR3 has 13 amino acids. The V end was cut by 3 bases, the J end by 1 base, with 4 bases between. Germline CDR1 SGDLS, CDR2 YYNGEE. CDR3: CASSEVNTGELFF. The CDR3 DNA reads TGTGCCAGCAGCGAGGTGAACACCGGGGAGCTGTTTTTT.

This clonotype was counted a single time. The chain combines TRBV13 with TRBJ2-5; perhaps TRBD2 as D (6 bases). The V end lost 2 bases, the J end lost 5 bases, and 12 bases lay between the germline ends. The CDR3 totals 14 residues. The germline V gene has CDR1 PRHDT and CDR2 FYEKMQ (reference sequence). The CDR3 here is CASSLSTAGETQYF. DNA for the CDR3: TGTGCCAGCAGCTTAAGTACCGCGGGGGAGACCCAGTACTTC.

The CDR3 spells CASSESSRWGSYNEQFF. CDR3 bases: TGTGCCAGCAGTGAAAGTTCCAGGTGGGGTTCCTACAATGAGCAGTTCTTC. The gene calls are TRBV6-1 and TRBJ2-1; D not resolved. Germline CDR1 MNHNS, CDR2 SASEGT. V lost 2 bases, J lost 1 base, and 15 bases lay in between. The CDR3 runs to 17 residues.

The chain uses TRBV9 and TRBJ2-1; the D is unclear. The CDR3 is 13 amino acids. V was cut by 4 bases and J by 8 bases, with 13 bases left in between. Germline values: CDR1 SGDLS, CDR2 YYNGEE. CDR3 in amino acids: CASSSQHGDEQFF. Here the CDR3 DNA reads TGTGCCAGCAGCTCCCAGCACGGCGATGAGCAGTTCTTC. The whole variable domain, filled in from reference TRBV9 and TRBJ2-1, reads DSGVTQTPKHLITATGQRVTLRCSPRSGDLSVYWYQQSLDQGLQFLIQYYNGEERAKGNILERFSAQQFPDLHSELNLSSLELGDSALYFCASSSQHGDEQFFGPGTRLTVL.

The chain joins TRBV20-1 to TRBJ2-7; D is uncertain. The CDR3 runs to 17 residues. V lost 0 bases, J lost 3 bases, and 21 bases lay in between. In germline, CDR1 is DFQATT, CDR2 SNEGSKA (reference sequence). The CDR3 bases are TGCAGTGCTAGAGATTGGGCCCCCAACAGAGGAGACTACGAGCAGTACTTC. As protein: CSARDWAPNRGDYEQYF.

The V gene is TRBV12-3 or TRBV12-4, the J gene TRBJ2-3; possible D gene TRBD2, 6 bases. V dropped 8 bases and J dropped 5 bases, with 8 bases sitting between them. The CDR3 extends over 11 amino acids. The CDR3 DNA reads TGTGCCAGCTGGGGAGGAGATACGCAGTATTTT. It codes for CASWGGDTQYF.